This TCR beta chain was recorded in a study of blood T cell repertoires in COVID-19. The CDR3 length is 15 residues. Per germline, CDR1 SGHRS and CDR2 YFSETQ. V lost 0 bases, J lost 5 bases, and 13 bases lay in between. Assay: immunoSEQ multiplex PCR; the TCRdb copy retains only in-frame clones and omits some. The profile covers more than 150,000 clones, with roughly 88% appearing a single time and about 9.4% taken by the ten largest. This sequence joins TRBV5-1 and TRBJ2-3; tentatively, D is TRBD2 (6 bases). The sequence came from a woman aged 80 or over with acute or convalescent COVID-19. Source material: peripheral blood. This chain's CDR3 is CASSLVGGLEDTQYF. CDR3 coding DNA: TGCGCCAGCAGCTTGGTCGGGGGACTGGAAGATACGCAGTATTTT.